This T cell receptor beta chain was observed in a study of immune evolution from preneoplasia to lung adenocarcinoma. TCRdb's copy holds only in-frame clones and misses some; the assay was immunoSEQ multiplex PCR. The sample carries more than 4,000 clones, about 80% recorded once. Patients had resection in Japan or China between about 2013 and 2018. The CDR3 extends over 14 amino acids. V lost 4 bases, J lost 0 bases, and 10 bases lay in between. Germline CDR1 and CDR2: SQVTM and ANQGSEA. The sequence came from a person over 45 with lung adenocarcinoma. The gene calls are TRBV29-1 and TRBJ2-1, with TRBD2 as a possible D gene (5 bases). Sequencing was carried out using FFPE normal lung tissue adjacent to the tumor. Written as DNA, the CDR3 is TGCAGCGTTGTGAGCGGCCTCTCCTACAATGAGCAGTTCTTC. Translated: CSVVSGLSYNEQFF.